Presented here are 5 T cell receptor beta chains from one specimen sequenced in a study of OX40 agonist ivuxolimab in advanced cancers. The protocol was immunoSEQ multiplex PCR, while the TCRdb copy is restricted to in-frame clones and leaves out a portion. The sample contains about 42,000 clones, more than 80% of which appear only once. Specimen: CD4+ or CD8+ T cells sorted from blood, collected in a trial of the OX40 agonist ivuxolimab. Receptors originate from an adult with an advanced solid tumor such as melanoma, head and neck, liver or kidney cancer.

The V gene is TRBV14, the J gene TRBJ2-1; D unclear. V lost 0 bases and J 4 bases, leaving 19 bases between the germline ends. The germline CDR1 and CDR2 sequences are SGHDN and FVKESK. The CDR3 consists of 18 residues. The CDR3 region is CASSQDNSGFRRYNEQFF. The CDR3 region has the DNA TGTGCCAGCAGCCAAGATAATTCGGGCTTCCGAAGGTACAATGAGCAGTTCTTC.

The V and J genes are TRBV7-2 and TRBJ2-3, with TRBD2 identical over 8 bases. Germline V gives CDR1 SGHTA, CDR2 FQGNSA. With 1 base clipped from V and 4 bases from J, the junction kept 10 bases outside the gene matches. This CDR3 contains 17 residues. In DNA form, the CDR3 reads TGTGCCAGCAGCTTAGTGGGTGGCGGAGCGGGAGCAGATACGCAGTATTTT. It translates to CASSLVGGGAGADTQYF.

The chain recombines TRBV2 with TRBJ2-7, with a weak D call TRBD1 (5 bases). Germline V CDR1 and CDR2: SNHLY, FYNNEI. V lost 7 bases to trimming and J lost 6 bases, with 16 bases between them. This CDR3 has 13 residues. The CDR3 region is CASTRDRTREQYF. In nucleotides, the CDR3 is TGTGCCAGCACCAGGGATCGAACGCGCGAGCAGTACTTC.

The rearrangement uses TRBV11-2 and TRBJ1-1; D uncertain. CDR1 is SGHAT and CDR2 is FQNNGV in the germline V gene. This CDR3 has 15 amino acids. V was shortened by 3 bases and J by 1 base, with 12 bases between the two germline ends. Here the CDR3 DNA reads TGTGCCAGCAGCTTTTCCGGACGGGCGAACACTGAAGCTTTCTTT. It is translated as CASSFSGRANTEAFF.

The chain has TRBV28 and TRBJ2-1; D is undetermined. The CDR3 has 12 residues. The V and J ends lost 5 bases and 3 bases respectively, with 5 bases between them. From germline, CDR1 is MDHEN and CDR2 SYDVKM. The CDR3 DNA reads TGTGCCAGCAGTCAACTCTACAATGAGCAGTTCTTC. Its translation is CASSQLYNEQFF.